The 3 T cell receptor beta chains in this list originate from one sample, sequenced in a study of T cells in Graves' hyperthyroidism and ophthalmopathy. RNA transcripts gave rise to amplified TCR beta CDR3 regions. The TCR CDR3 first-round RT-PCR relied on the HTBI primer set. TCRdb independently ran MiXCR on the multiplex PCR reads; one entry per CDR3 protein. The repertoire consists of hundreds of thousands of distinct CDR3 sequences, with about 18% occurring once and the leading ten covering over 50%. Sequencing was carried out using blood. The source of these receptors is an older woman with Graves' ophthalmopathy.

This clonotype has a count of ten or more. V usage is TRBV7-2 and J usage is TRBJ1-4; unclear D gene. V lost 2 bases and J lost 0, with 7 bases in between. The CDR3 is made up of 15 amino acids. Germline V gives CDR1 SGHTA, CDR2 FQGNSA. The CDR3 nucleotides read TGTGCCAGCAGCTTACGCGGTACAACTAATGAAAAACTGTTTTTT. It is translated as CASSLRGTTNEKLFF.

Ten or more counts support this clonotype. V usage is TRBV4-1 and J usage is TRBJ2-2, with TRBD2 identical over 8 bases. Germline CDR1 MGHRA, CDR2 YSYEKL. The junction had 7 bases not matched to a gene; V was cut back by 4 bases and J by 0 bases. The CDR3 spans 17 residues. The CDR3: CASSRGLAVTNTGELFF. The CDR3, as DNA: TGCGCCAGCAGCCGCGGACTAGCCGTAACGAACACCGGGGAGCTGTTTTTT.

This clonotype has ten or more counts. J is TRBJ2-2 and V is TRBV18, with D tentatively TRBD1 or TRBD2 (7 bases each). Germline V gene data show CDR1 as KGHSH and CDR2 as LQKENI. The V and J ends lost 4 bases and 4 bases respectively, with 16 bases between them. The CDR3 length is 16 residues. CDR3 in DNA: TGTGCCAGCTCACGACGCGACAGGGAGGGCACCGGGGAGCTGTTTTTT. Its protein is CASSRRDREGTGELFF.